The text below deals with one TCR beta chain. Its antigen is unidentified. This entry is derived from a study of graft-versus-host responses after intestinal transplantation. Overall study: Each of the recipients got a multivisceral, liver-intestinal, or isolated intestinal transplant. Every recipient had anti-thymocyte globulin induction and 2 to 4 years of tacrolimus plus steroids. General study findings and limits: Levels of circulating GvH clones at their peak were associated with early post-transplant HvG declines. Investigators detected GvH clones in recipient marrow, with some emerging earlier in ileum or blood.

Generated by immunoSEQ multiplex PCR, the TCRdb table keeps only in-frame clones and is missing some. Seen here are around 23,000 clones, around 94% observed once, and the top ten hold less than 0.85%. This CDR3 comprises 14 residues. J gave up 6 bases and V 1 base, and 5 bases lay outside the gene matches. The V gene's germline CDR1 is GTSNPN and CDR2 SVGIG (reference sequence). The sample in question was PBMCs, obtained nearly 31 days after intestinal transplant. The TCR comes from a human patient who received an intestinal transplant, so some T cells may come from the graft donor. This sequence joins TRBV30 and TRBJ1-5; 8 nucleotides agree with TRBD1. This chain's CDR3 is CAWSEGQGAQPQHF. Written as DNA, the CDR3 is TGTGCCTGGAGTGAAGGACAGGGCGCTCAGCCCCAGCATTTT.